The 20 T cell receptor beta chains below come from one sample, sequenced in a study of OX40 agonist ivuxolimab in advanced cancers. Measured with immunoSEQ multiplex PCR; TCRdb has only the in-frame clones, and not every one. The sample comprises about 83,000 clones, around nine tenths of which are singletons, and roughly 0.7% rests with the top ten. This sample comprised CD4+ or CD8+ T cells sorted from blood, obtained in a trial of the OX40 agonist ivuxolimab. All receptors derive from an adult with an advanced solid tumor such as melanoma, head and neck, liver or kidney cancer.

This chain connects TRBV28 to TRBJ1-2, with D perhaps TRBD1 (5 bases). CDR3 length: 13 residues. Germline CDR1 is MDHEN and CDR2 is SYDVKM. Deletions cut 6 bases from V and 5 bases from J, with 13 bases between. CDR3 protein: CASSKGPGYGYTF. The CDR3 nucleotides read TGTGCCAGCAGCAAGGGACCGGGATATGGCTACACCTTC.

Only a few counts were recorded for this clone. The rearrangement joins TRBV19 to TRBJ1-1; no definite D call. The germline gives CDR1 LNHDA, CDR2 SQIVND (reference sequence). The V end was cut by 5 bases, the J end by 0 bases, with 10 bases between. The length of the CDR3 is 14 residues. The CDR3 nucleotides read TGTGCCAGTAGTCGGCGGGAGATGAACACTGAAGCTTTCTTT. Translation: CASSRREMNTEAFF.

This clone was found a few times. The chain combines TRBV18 with TRBJ1-1; possible D gene TRBD1, 5 bases. The CDR3 runs 14 residues. V lost 2 bases, J lost 3 bases, and 10 bases lay in between. Germline CDR1 and CDR2: KGHSH and LQKENI. The CDR3 loop reads CASSPIGGDTEAFF. As DNA, the CDR3 is TGTGCCAGCTCACCAATTGGGGGGGACACTGAAGCTTTCTTT.

J is TRBJ2-1 and V is TRBV5-1, with 7 bases aligning to TRBD1. The CDR3 is 15 amino acids. Germline assignment: CDR1 SGHRS and CDR2 YFSETQ. Losses at the gene ends were 0 bases for V and 4 bases for J; bases not matched to a gene: 4. The DNA for the CDR3 is TGCGCCAGCAGCTTGGGACAGGGTCATTACAATGAGCAGTTCTTC. It encodes CASSLGQGHYNEQFF.

The chain is built from TRBV10-2 and TRBJ1-2; D gene ambiguous. Germline CDR1 is WSHSY and CDR2 is SAAADI. V shed 2 bases and J shed 2 bases, with 6 bases lying between them. CDR3 size: 13 residues. The CDR3 bases are TGCGCCAGCAGTGAGGTCTTAAACTATGGCTACACCTTC. It codes for CASSEVLNYGYTF.

J is TRBJ2-3 and V is TRBV9; tentative D call: TRBD2 (5 bases). Trimming pared 0 bases from V and 2 bases from J, leaving 10 bases between. CDR3 length equals 15 residues. Germline V gene lookup returns CDR1 SGDLS and CDR2 YYNGEE. This CDR3 is CASSVAGLSTDTQYF. The CDR3 bases are TGTGCCAGCAGCGTAGCAGGACTGTCCACAGATACGCAGTATTTT.

J is TRBJ1-2 and V is TRBV7-9; D is perhaps TRBD1 (6 bases). CDR3 length: 14 amino acids. Deletions cut 5 bases from V and 2 bases from J, with 12 bases between. CDR1 is SEHNR and CDR2 is FQNEAQ in the germline V gene (reference sequence). The CDR3 DNA reads TGTGCCAGCAGCCTACAGGGAAACAACTATGGCTACACCTTC. Protein: CASSLQGNNYGYTF.

The rearrangement links TRBV5-5 to TRBJ1-1; D may be TRBD1 (6 bases). Trimming took off 0 bases at V and 1 base at J, with 13 bases between the two ends. This CDR3 has 16 amino acids. Looked up from germline, CDR1 is SGHKS and CDR2 is YYEKEE (reference sequence). The CDR3 spells CASSLAAQGTNTEAFF. Written as DNA, the CDR3 is TGTGCCAGCAGCTTGGCCGCACAGGGTACGAACACTGAAGCTTTCTTT.

The rearrangement uses TRBV9 and TRBJ1-5, with unresolved D. The CDR3 is made up of 13 amino acids. Germline V gene lookup returns CDR1 SGDLS and CDR2 YYNGEE. The V gene lost 5 bases and the J gene lost 3 bases, with 9 bases spanning the gap. The CDR3 nucleotides read TGTGCCAGCAGTACAGATCCCAATCAGCCCCAGCATTTT. Its translation: CASSTDPNQPQHF. The variable domain in full, with the rest retrieved from reference TRBV9 and TRBJ1-5, is DSGVTQTPKHLITATGQRVTLRCSPRSGDLSVYWYQQSLDQGLQFLIQYYNGEERAKGNILERFSAQQFPDLHSELNLSSLELGDSALYFCASSTDPNQPQHFGDGTRLSIL.

V usage is TRBV9 and J usage is TRBJ2-7; D call uncertain. The CDR3 is 15 amino acids. Deletions cut 0 bases from V and 5 bases from J, with 15 bases between. CDR1 and CDR2 (germline): SGDLS, YYNGEE. The CDR3 DNA reads as TGTGCCAGCAGCGTAGGGCTAGTAGGTGGGAACGAGCAGTACTTC. Translation gives CASSVGLVGGNEQYF.

This chain connects TRBV5-1 to TRBJ1-4, with D tentatively TRBD1 (6 bases). The ends were cut back, 0 bases at V and 8 bases at J, with 11 bases in the middle. The germline V gene encodes CDR1 SGHRS and CDR2 YFSETQ. This CDR3 comprises 14 residues. CDR3 amino acids: CASSLGTDPEKLFF. CDR3 nucleotide sequence: TGCGCCAGCAGCTTGGGGACAGACCCCGAAAAACTGTTTTTT.

This clone came up a few times. The chain joins TRBV14 to TRBJ2-7, with 7 bases that match TRBD1. J lost 6 bases, V lost 5 bases, and 10 bases had no gene match. In germline, CDR1 is SGHDN, CDR2 FVKESK. The CDR3 totals 14 residues. CDR3 DNA sequence: TGTGCCAGCAGCTGGAATCACAGGGGAGCCGAGCAGTACTTC. This sequence encodes CASSWNHRGAEQYF.

The chain links TRBV20-1 to TRBJ2-5; D is perhaps TRBD1 (6 bases). The CDR3 runs to 11 residues. Germline lookup yields CDR1 DFQATT and CDR2 SNEGSKA (reference sequence). The V gene lost 7 bases and the J gene lost 4 bases, with 10 bases spanning the gap. In nucleotides, the CDR3 is TGCAGTGTCACCAGGGGAGAGACCCAGTACTTC. Amino acids: CSVTRGETQYF.

The chain combines TRBV29-1 with TRBJ1-2; tentatively, D is TRBD1 (5 bases). Germline CDR1 is SQVTM and CDR2 is ANQGSEA. The CDR3 covers 11 residues. Trimming took 2 bases from V and 5 from J, leaving 6 bases between them. The CDR3 here is CSVERGYGYTF. DNA of the CDR3: TGCAGCGTTGAACGGGGGTATGGCTACACCTTC.

This clone showed up just once. The V call is TRBV19, the J call TRBJ1-4; no clear D gene. V shed 3 bases and J shed 5 bases, with 10 bases lying between them. Germline CDR1 and CDR2: LNHDA and SQIVND (reference sequence). The CDR3 totals 14 residues. Here the CDR3 DNA reads TGTGCCAGTAGTATTGGGCAGAGGAATGAAAAACTGTTTTTT. Protein product: CASSIGQRNEKLFF.

In this sample, this clone turned up once. V is TRBV2 and J is TRBJ2-1; D is undetermined. Germline V gene sequence: CDR1 SNHLY, CDR2 FYNNEI. The CDR3 spans 15 residues. Trimming cost V 2 bases and J 6 bases, with 14 bases left between them. CDR3 in DNA: TGTGCCAGCAGTGAATGGACCGCTCCACCCAATGAGCAGTTCTTC. It yields the protein CASSEWTAPPNEQFF.

This sequence joins TRBV29-1 and TRBJ1-1; D remains ambiguous. Germline assignment: CDR1 SQVTM and CDR2 ANQGSEA. This CDR3 has 14 amino acids. V shed 2 bases and J shed 2 bases, with 12 bases lying between them. This chain's CDR3 is CSVESPVPNTEAFF. CDR3 bases: TGCAGCGTTGAATCACCTGTCCCCAACACTGAAGCTTTCTTT.

CDR3 protein: CASRRQGLNTEAFF. In nucleotides, the CDR3 is TGTGCCAGCAGGAGACAGGGTTTGAACACTGAAGCTTTCTTT. The chain carries TRBV27 and TRBJ1-1, with TRBD1 identical over 7 bases. CDR1 MNHEY and CDR2 SMNVEV come from the germline V gene (reference sequence). The CDR3 covers 14 residues. The ends lost 6 bases at V and 0 bases at J; junction bases unmatched: 4.

V gene TRBV18 combines with J gene TRBJ2-1, with 16 bases matching TRBD2. From germline, CDR1 is KGHSH and CDR2 LQKENI. The V and J ends lost 3 bases and 7 bases, in that order; junction bases with no gene match: 6. This CDR3 is built from 17 residues. CDR3 amino acids: CASSPGLAGGPVNEQFF. Here the CDR3 DNA reads TGTGCCAGCTCACCGGGACTAGCGGGAGGGCCTGTGAATGAGCAGTTCTTC.

This chain uses TRBV5-1 with TRBJ2-5, with D unresolved. This CDR3 has 15 residues. The ends were cut back, 0 bases at V and 2 bases at J, with 11 bases in the middle. Germline CDR1 reads SGHRS; CDR2 reads YFSETQ. The CDR3 sequence: CASSLVGNSQETQYF. The CDR3 region has the DNA TGCGCCAGCAGCTTGGTGGGAAATTCACAAGAGACCCAGTACTTC.